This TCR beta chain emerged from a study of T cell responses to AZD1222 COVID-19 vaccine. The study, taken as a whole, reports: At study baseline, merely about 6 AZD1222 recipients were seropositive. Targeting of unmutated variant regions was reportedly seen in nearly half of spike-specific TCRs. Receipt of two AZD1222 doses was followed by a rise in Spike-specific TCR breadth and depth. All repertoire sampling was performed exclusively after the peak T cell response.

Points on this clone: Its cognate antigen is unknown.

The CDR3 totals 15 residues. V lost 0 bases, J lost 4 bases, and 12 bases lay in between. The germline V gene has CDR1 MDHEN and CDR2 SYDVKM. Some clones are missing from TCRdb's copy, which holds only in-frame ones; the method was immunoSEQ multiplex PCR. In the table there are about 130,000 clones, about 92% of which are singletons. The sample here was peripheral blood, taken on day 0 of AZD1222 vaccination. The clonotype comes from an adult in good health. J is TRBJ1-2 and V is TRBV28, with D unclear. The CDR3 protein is CASSLWATLGYGYTF. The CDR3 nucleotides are TGTGCCAGCAGTTTATGGGCCACCCTCGGCTATGGCTACACCTTC.